Sequencing of this T cell receptor (beta chain) was carried out in a study of regulatory T cells in long-lasting Graves disease. Study background: Graves' patients with a new diagnosis had received antithyroid drugs under 3 months.

The V end lost 0 bases, the J end lost 5 bases, and 8 bases lay between the germline ends. The germline V gene has CDR1 SGHRS and CDR2 YFSETQ. The CDR3 runs 13 residues. Assembly of TCR beta libraries relied on iRepertoire HTBI primers together with Arm-PCR of CDR3 regions. TCRdb fed the multiplex PCR reads into MiXCR, producing one record per CDR3 protein. The sample consists of hundreds of thousands of distinct CDR3 sequences, around 16% of them appearing once. Time point meaning: newly diagnosed GD, antithyroid drugs for less than 3 months. There was RNA extracted from PBMCs, and the TCR library was made from it. A further study also used this sample, focusing on T cells in Graves' hyperthyroidism and ophthalmopathy. Per that paper: On the basis of clinical symptoms, serum thyroxine and TRAb, thyroid ultrasound and orbital computed tomography, diagnoses were made. The HTBI primer set was used in a first-round RT-PCR of the TCR CDR3.

The rearrangement joins TRBV5-1 to TRBJ1-2; D is undetermined. This material consisted of peripheral blood mononuclear cells (PBMCs), taken at new diagnosis, from a patient treated with antithyroid drugs. This TCR was recovered from a woman between 40 and 50 years old with Graves disease. In nucleotides, the CDR3 is TGCGCCAGCAGCTTGGACTGGGTGTATGGCTACACCTTC. The encoded protein is CASSLDWVYGYTF.